The rows below give T cell receptor beta chains drawn from one sample of a study of PD-1 blockade in classical Hodgkin lymphoma. Sequencing used immunoSEQ multiplex PCR; TCRdb keeps in-frame clones, though not all of them. The profile shows just under 100,000 clones, over 70% of them singletons. Sequenced here: peripheral blood mononuclear cells (PBMCs), sampled at baseline. The receptors shown here come from a human donor with classical Hodgkin lymphoma. The CDR3 runs from the conserved cysteine through the conserved F or W. D genes are given only for firm matches. The size entry is marked missing in some rows and otherwise reads once, few, many or a size class.

len	abundance	d_gene	v_gene	j_gene	CDR3nt	CDR3aa
12	few	.	TRBV7-3	TRBJ2-5	TGTGCCAGCAGCTTTCAACAGGAGACCCAGTACTTC	CASSFQQETQYF
14	.	TRBD2	TRBV18	TRBJ2-1	TGTGCCAGCCGTGCGGGAGGGGCTTACAATGAGCAGTTCTTC	CASRAGGAYNEQFF
13	.	.	TRBV5-1	TRBJ2-1	TGCGCCAGCAGCCCCCCGGGGTACAATGAGCAGTTCTTC	CASSPPGYNEQFF
15	.	TRBD1	TRBV6-5	TRBJ2-2	TGTGCCAGCAGTTACTGGACAGGGGGCACCGGGGAGCTGTTTTTT	CASSYWTGGTGELFF
12	.	.	TRBV28	TRBJ1-5	TGTGCCAGTAAGACCGGGGTCGTGCCCCAGCATTTT	CASKTGVVPQHF
14	.	TRBD1	TRBV5-8	TRBJ2-7	TGTGCCAGCAGCCCCCGGGACAGCCTCTACGAGCAGTACTTC	CASSPRDSLYEQYF
16	.	TRBD2	TRBV12-5	TRBJ2-7	TGTGCTAGTGGTCCTAGCGGGAGGGCCGGAGAGTACGAGCAGTACTTC	CASGPSGRAGEYEQYF
15	once	TRBD2	TRBV11-3	TRBJ2-1	TGTGCCAGCAGCTTTCTAGCGGGATCCTACAATGAGCAGTTCTTC	CASSFLAGSYNEQFF
13	once	.	TRBV7-6	TRBJ2-5	TGTGCCAGCAGCCCAGGCCCCACAGAGACCCAGTACTTC	CASSPGPTETQYF
14	.	.	TRBV6-5	TRBJ2-2	TGTGCCAGCAGCGGACTCGCCAACACCGGGGAGCTGTTTTTT	CASSGLANTGELFF
14	.	TRBD2	TRBV19	TRBJ2-5	TGTGCCAGTAGTGTAAGCGGGAGCGGGGAGACCCAGTACTTC	CASSVSGSGETQYF
14	.	TRBD2	TRBV7-2	TRBJ2-2	TGTGCCAGCATACTAGCGGCAAACACCGGGGAGCTGTTTTTT	CASILAANTGELFF
17	.	TRBD2	TRBV7-2	TRBJ2-2	TGTGCCAGCAGCTTAGGGACGGGGGGGTCTCTAGACCGGGAGCTGTTTTTT	CASSLGTGGSLDRELFF
16	.	.	TRBV1	TRBJ1-1	TGCACCAGCAGCCAAGATGGAGTACAGGAGAACACTGAAGCTTTCTTT	CTSSQDGVQENTEAFF
15	few	.	TRBV28	TRBJ1-5	TGTGCCAGCAATGTCCACACCAGGCGCAATCAGCCCCAGCATTTT	CASNVHTRRNQPQHF
15	.	.	TRBV5-6	TRBJ1-2	TGTGCCAGCAGCCCCGGACGGGCCGGACCTCATGGCTACACCTTC	CASSPGRAGPHGYTF
15	.	.	TRBV19	TRBJ1-3	TGTGCCAGTAGTATATTCGCGGGTTCTGGAAACACCATATATTTT	CASSIFAGSGNTIYF
11	.	.	TRBV28	TRBJ1-4	TGTGCCAGTGCAACTAATGAAAAACTGTTTTTT	CASATNEKLFF
17	.	.	TRBV11-2	TRBJ2-7	TGTGCCAGCAGCTTAGTTGTGACTAGGGGCGGTTCCTACGAGCAGTACTTC	CASSLVVTRGGSYEQYF
15	once	.	TRBV6-5	TRBJ1-1	TGTGCCAGCAGTTACACCCTCGGGGGGGGCACTGAAGCTTTCTTT	CASSYTLGGGTEAFF
13	few	.	TRBV5-4	TRBJ1-1	TGTGCCAGCAGCGGGGGGACCCACACTGAAGCTTTCTTT	CASSGGTHTEAFF
13	.	.	TRBV25-1	TRBJ1-6	TGTGCCAGCAGTGAAGGGGCCGGGCCCCCCCTCCACTTT	CASSEGAGPPLHF
15	.	.	TRBV28	TRBJ1-1	TGTGCCAGCAGTCCCCGGGGGGTTAGTAGGACTGAAGCTTTCTTT	CASSPRGVSRTEAFF
11	once	.	TRBV19	TRBJ2-1	TGTGCCAGTAGTATCACCCATGAGCAGTTCTTC	CASSITHEQFF
14	.	TRBD1	TRBV10-3	TRBJ1-5	TGTGCCATCAGTGACTACAGGGGGGGACAGCCCCAGCATTTT	CAISDYRGGQPQHF
16	.	.	TRBV5-1	TRBJ2-3	TGCGCCAGTAGCCCAACTCCGGGCCAATCTTTAGATACGCAGTATTTT	CASSPTPGQSLDTQYF
13	few	.	TRBV2	TRBJ2-7	TGTGCCAGCAGTGAAATTGGTACGGGGGAGCAGTACTTC	CASSEIGTGEQYF
13	few	.	TRBV19	TRBJ2-5	TGTGCCAGTAGCACCCGGACAAGAGAGACCCAGTACTTC	CASSTRTRETQYF
14	.	.	TRBV28	TRBJ1-2	TGTGCCAGCAGTTTGACGGGGACGGGGGGTGGCTACACCTTC	CASSLTGTGGGYTF
12	.	.	TRBV9	TRBJ2-1	TGTGCCAGCAGCCGACTAGGCAATGAGCAGTTCTTC	CASSRLGNEQFF
16	.	.	TRBV7-8	TRBJ2-2	TGTGCCAGCAGAGTCGTTAAGGGGGGAGTCATCGGGGAGCTGTTTTTT	CASRVVKGGVIGELFF
14	.	TRBD1	TRBV5-1	TRBJ2-1	TGCGCCAGCAGGAGGACAGGGGGTGGCAATGAGCAGTTCTTC	CASRRTGGGNEQFF
20	.	TRBD1	TRBV6-1	TRBJ2-4	TGTGCCAGCAGTGAAGACGGGTTTAGGACAGGGGATCTAGCCAAAAACATTCAGTACTTC	CASSEDGFRTGDLAKNIQYF
15	.	.	TRBV5-1	TRBJ2-7	TGCGCCAGCAGCTTGGGTCAGACGATAGTGAACGAGCAGTACTTC	CASSLGQTIVNEQYF
14	once	TRBD1	TRBV23-1	TRBJ2-7	TGCGCCAGCGGGAAACAGGGGATCACCTACGAGCAGTACTTC	CASGKQGITYEQYF
12	.	.	TRBV29-1	TRBJ2-7	TGCAGCGTAACGGGACGGATGGACGAGCAGTACTTC	CSVTGRMDEQYF
16	.	TRBD1	TRBV25-1	TRBJ1-2	TGTGCCAGCAGTGAGGGGGCAGGGGGCGCGGGGTATGGCTACACCTTC	CASSEGAGGAGYGYTF
15	.	.	TRBV4-2	TRBJ1-5	TGTGCCAGCAGCCAAGATCGCGGTGCTCATCAGCCCCAGCATTTT	CASSQDRGAHQPQHF
17	.	.	TRBV5-4	TRBJ2-2	TGTGCCAGCAGCTCGTCAGGAGCCAGGGGTGGCACCGGGGAGCTGTTTTTT	CASSSSGARGGTGELFF
21	.	TRBD2	TRBV4-3	TRBJ2-1	TGCGCCAGCTCACACCAGCCGCGGGGTAGCGGGAGACTTAACTCCTACAATGAGCAGTTCTTC	CASSHQPRGSGRLNSYNEQFF
13	.	TRBD2	TRBV2	TRBJ2-3	TGTGCCAGTGGACTAGCGGGAGCAGATACGCAGTATTTT	CASGLAGADTQYF
15	.	TRBD2	TRBV18	TRBJ2-3	TGTGCCAGCTCACCATATGCGGGAGTAACAGATACGCAGTATTTT	CASSPYAGVTDTQYF
12	once	.	TRBV6-1	TRBJ2-3	TGTGCCAGCAGTGAACGAGGCGATACGCAGTATTTT	CASSERGDTQYF
17	.	.	TRBV2	TRBJ2-1	TGTGCCAGCAGTGAACAGTCTCCTAGGGGGTCCTACAATGAGCAGTTCTTC	CASSEQSPRGSYNEQFF
14	.	.	TRBV9	TRBJ2-5	TGTGCCAGCAGCGTAATGGGCGGTGAGGAGACCCAGTACTTC	CASSVMGGEETQYF
13	.	.	TRBV14	TRBJ1-2	TGTGCCAGCAGCCAATCGGCCGGCTATGGCTACACCTTC	CASSQSAGYGYTF
14	.	.	TRBV7-2	TRBJ2-7	TGTGCCAGCCGTGGACTAATCCCCGCCGGCGAGCAGTACTTC	CASRGLIPAGEQYF
15	.	TRBD2	TRBV5-5	TRBJ2-7	TGTGCCAGCAGCTTGGCTAGCGGGTACTCCTACGAGCAGTACTTC	CASSLASGYSYEQYF
20	.	TRBD1	TRBV19	TRBJ2-6	TGTGCCAGTAGTCTCCTCCGGGACAGGGGGCGATCTGCTGGGGCCAACGTCCTGACTTTC	CASSLLRDRGRSAGANVLTF
16	few	TRBD2	TRBV7-9	TRBJ2-1	TGTGCCAGCAGCGGTGGACTAGCGGGCTCCTACAATGAGCAGTTCTTC	CASSGGLAGSYNEQFF
12	few	.	TRBV7-6	TRBJ1-2	TGTGCCAGCAGCTTATCGGGTAGTGGCTACACCTTC	CASSLSGSGYTF
13	.	.	TRBV7-2	TRBJ1-1	TGTGCCAGCAGCTTAGCAGGGGCCGCTGAAGCTTTCTTT	CASSLAGAAEAFF
13	once	.	TRBV11-2	TRBJ1-1	TGTGCCAGCAGCTTAACGACTGGCACTGAAGCTTTCTTT	CASSLTTGTEAFF
16	.	.	TRBV9	TRBJ2-1	TGTGCCAGCAGCCCTCTACTAGGGGCCGGGGGCAATGAGCAGTTCTTC	CASSPLLGAGGNEQFF